This entry lists 3 T cell receptor beta chains sequenced from one sample in a study of blood T cell repertoires in COVID-19. TCRdb's table, derived via immunoSEQ multiplex PCR, lists solely in-frame clones and lacks some. The table includes about 140,000 clones, approximately 79% detected once. The material sequenced was PBMCs or T cells enriched from blood (not recorded which). The receptors derive from a woman in her fifties or sixties who had recovered from COVID-19.

The table lists this clone with a count of one. The chain employs TRBV4-1 and TRBJ2-6, with 8 bases fitting TRBD1. CDR1 MGHRA and CDR2 YSYEKL come from the germline V gene. This CDR3 has 18 residues. After removal of 5 bases from V and 1 base from J, the junction contained 10 bases not matched to a gene. CDR3 in amino acids: CASSVQAGGASGANVLTF. Written as DNA, the CDR3 is TGCGCCAGCAGCGTACAGGCAGGGGGCGCTTCTGGGGCCAACGTCCTGACTTTC.

In this sample, this clone turned up a few times. The chain employs TRBV2 and TRBJ2-1, with TRBD1 as a possible D gene (5 bases). Germline loops: CDR1 SNHLY, CDR2 FYNNEI. The CDR3 is 15 residues long. Trimming pared 4 bases from V and 0 bases from J, leaving 10 bases between. This chain's CDR3 is CASSVGRASYNEQFF. Written as DNA, the CDR3 is TGTGCCAGCAGTGTCGGCAGGGCCTCCTACAATGAGCAGTTCTTC.

The chain employs TRBV7-9 and TRBJ2-7; tentative D call: TRBD2 (6 bases). CDR3 length equals 14 residues. Germline V gene data show CDR1 as SEHNR and CDR2 as FQNEAQ (reference sequence). Between the trimmed V and J ends, which lost 2 bases and 2 bases, there was a span of 10 bases. Written as DNA, the CDR3 is TGTGCCAGCAGCTTACACGGGGAGGCCTACGAGCAGTACTTC. Protein sequence: CASSLHGEAYEQYF.